Included here is one T cell receptor beta chain sequence, with context. This specimen belongs to a study of blood T cell repertoires in COVID-19. Across the whole study: T cells, B-cell-depleted T cells, or PBMCs provided the cDNA or gDNA that served as material.

The Seattle patients, enrolled during active infection, were followed longitudinally. The data were produced by immunoSEQ multiplex PCR, yet TCRdb's version contains in-frame clones alone and is incomplete. In the table there are 290,000 or so clones, approximately 89% of which are singletons. The V end lost 1 base, the J end lost 0 bases, and 13 bases lay between the germline ends. This CDR3 contains 17 residues. The germline V gene encodes CDR1 SGHTA and CDR2 FQGNSA. This clonotype was obtained from a young woman with COVID-19, enrolled during active disease. The sample consisted of peripheral blood. The chain recombines TRBV7-2 with TRBJ1-5; D uncertain. CDR3 nucleotides: TGTGCCAGCAGCTTAGTCTATGGCGGGAATAGCAATCAGCCCCAGCATTTT. It is translated as CASSLVYGGNSNQPQHF.